Following are 11 T cell receptor beta chains from one sample sequenced in a study of Graves' ophthalmopathy and Graves' hyperthyroidism. RNA served as the template for amplifying TCR beta CDR3 regions. Following a first-round RT-PCR that used HTBI primers, a second-round multiplex PCR was carried out. TCRdb passed the multiplex PCR reads through MiXCR, listing each CDR3 protein once. Of over a million distinct CDR3 sequences in the sample, about 38% are singletons; the top ten hold around 10%. Material: peripheral blood or thyroid tissue (not recorded which). The receptors stem from an adult man with Graves' hyperthyroidism.

The chain is built from TRBV4-1 and TRBJ2-5; D not certain. Trimming pared 6 bases from V and 1 base from J, leaving 15 bases between. The CDR3 length is 15 residues. The germline gives CDR1 MGHRA, CDR2 YSYEKL. CDR3 in DNA: TGCGCCAGCAGTCAATTAAGTCGGAGCCAAGAGACCCAGTACTTC. It encodes CASSQLSRSQETQYF.

The rearrangement links TRBV7-8 to TRBJ2-5; 9 positions agree with TRBD2. V gave up 7 bases and J gave up 5 bases; unmatched junction bases: 8. Per the germline V gene, CDR1 is SGHVS and CDR2 is FQNEAQ. This CDR3 is built from 14 residues. The CDR3 is CASTQRTSAETQYF. DNA of the CDR3: TGTGCCAGCACCCAGCGGACTAGCGCGGAGACCCAGTACTTC.

This clonotype was counted at least ten times. V usage is TRBV10-3 and J usage is TRBJ1-5, with 7 positions matching TRBD1. Trimming at V came to 6 bases and at J to 5 bases, leaving 10 bases not matched to a gene. Germline values: CDR1 ENHRY, CDR2 SYGVKD. CDR3 length: 15 residues. CDR3 amino acids: CAIRLRDSEDQPQHF. CDR3 nucleotides: TGTGCCATCAGACTCCGGGACAGCGAAGATCAGCCCCAGCATTTT.

This clonotype was counted ten times or more. This chain links TRBV2 with TRBJ1-3; D is ambiguous. This CDR3 region has 13 residues. The germline V and J ends were trimmed by 5 bases and 3 bases, with 8 bases remaining between them. CDR1 and CDR2 (germline): SNHLY, FYNNEI. In DNA form, the CDR3 reads TGTGCCAGCAGTTCGGGGTTTGGAAACACCATATATTTT. It is translated as CASSSGFGNTIYF. The full variable domain, completed using reference TRBV2 and TRBJ1-3, is EPEVTQTPSHQVTQMGQEVILRCVPISNHLYFYWYRQILGQKVEFLVSFYNNEISEKSEIFDDQFSVERPDGSNFTLKIRSTKLEDSAMYFCASSSGFGNTIYFGEGSWLTVV.

As to this clonotype: Just one base apart from a much larger clone, this may be a read error. This rearrangement joins TRBV25-1 to TRBJ2-5, with TRBD2 identical over 10 bases. The CDR3 has 16 residues. The germline CDR1 and CDR2 sequences are MGHDK and SYGVNS. The junction had 11 bases not matched to a gene; V was cut back by 6 bases and J by 4 bases. CDR3 protein: CASSLTSAGGRETQYF. The DNA of the CDR3 is TGTGCCAGCAGCCTCACGTCAGCGGGAGGGAGAGAGACCCAGTACTTC.

This clonotype was seen repeatedly, ten times or more. V and J are TRBV29-1 and TRBJ1-4, with a weak D call TRBD1 (5 bases). Per germline, CDR1 SQVTM and CDR2 ANQGSEA. CDR3 length equals 14 residues. Trimming left V 3 bases short and J 3 bases short, with 11 bases between. The CDR3 loop reads CSVEVGDPNEKLFF. The CDR3 nucleotides read TGCAGCGTTGAGGTTGGGGACCCTAATGAAAAACTGTTTTTT.

The table lists this clonotype with a few counts. The rearrangement joins TRBV6-5 to TRBJ2-7, with TRBD2 as a possible D gene (7 bases). CDR3 length: 16 residues. Looked up from germline, CDR1 is MNHEY and CDR2 is SVGAGI. Trimming cost V 0 bases and J 3 bases, with 15 bases left between them. CDR3 loop: CASSYSRRGALYEQYF. As DNA, the CDR3 is TGTGCCAGCAGTTACTCTCGCCGGGGGGCCCTCTACGAGCAGTACTTC.

The rearrangement uses TRBV4-1 and TRBJ2-5, with TRBD1 matching 8 bases. Trimming at V came to 2 bases and at J to 4 bases, leaving 9 bases not matched to a gene. The CDR3 extends over 16 amino acids. CDR1 is MGHRA and CDR2 is YSYEKL in the germline V gene. CDR3 amino acids: CASSQWQGAGGETQYF. The CDR3 DNA reads TGCGCCAGCAGCCAATGGCAGGGGGCTGGGGGAGAGACCCAGTACTTC.

This clonotype was observed at least ten times. V usage is TRBV7-9 and J usage is TRBJ2-5; D perhaps matches TRBD2 (6 bases). The CDR3 has 16 amino acids. Between the trimmed V and J ends, which lost 5 bases and 4 bases, there was a span of 20 bases. Germline V lookup: CDR1 SEHNR, CDR2 FQNEAQ (reference sequence). The CDR3 sequence: CASSPPSERGPETQYF. CDR3 nucleotides: TGTGCCAGCAGCCCTCCTAGCGAACGGGGTCCAGAGACCCAGTACTTC.

The chain has TRBV20-1 and TRBJ1-1; no clear D. This CDR3 region has 12 residues. Germline CDR1 reads DFQATT; CDR2 reads SNEGSKA (reference sequence). Trimming cost V 6 bases and J 10 bases, with 18 bases left between them. CDR3 amino acids: CSAGLAAGSAFF. For the CDR3, the DNA is TGCAGTGCCGGATTGGCCGCCGGCTCAGCTTTCTTT.

This clonotype was found many times. This sequence joins TRBV12-3 or TRBV12-4 and TRBJ1-2; TRBD1 might be the D (5 bases). V was trimmed by 6 bases and J by 4 bases, leaving 12 bases between them. This CDR3 is 13 amino acids long. In DNA, the CDR3 is TGTGCCAGCAGCCCCGACAGATTCTATGGCTACACCTTC. Amino acids: CASSPDRFYGYTF.